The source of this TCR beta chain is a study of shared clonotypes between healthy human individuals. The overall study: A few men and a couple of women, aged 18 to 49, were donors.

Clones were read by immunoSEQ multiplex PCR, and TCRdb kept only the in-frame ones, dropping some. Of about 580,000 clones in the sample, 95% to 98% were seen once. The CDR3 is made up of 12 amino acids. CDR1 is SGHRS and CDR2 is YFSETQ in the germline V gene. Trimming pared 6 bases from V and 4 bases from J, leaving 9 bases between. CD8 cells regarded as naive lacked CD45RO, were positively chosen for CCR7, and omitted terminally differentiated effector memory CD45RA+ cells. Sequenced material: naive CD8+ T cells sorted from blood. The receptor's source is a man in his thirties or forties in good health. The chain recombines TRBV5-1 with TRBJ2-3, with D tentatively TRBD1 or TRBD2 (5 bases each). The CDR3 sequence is CASTGAADTQYF. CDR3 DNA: TGCGCCAGCACCGGGGCGGCAGATACGCAGTATTTT.